This section outlines one T cell receptor (beta chain) sequence together with its context. No antigen is known for it. Unique-molecular-identifier-tagged TCR beta cDNA libraries were used. TCRdb re-derived calls from the PCR reads in MiXCR, one entry per CDR3 protein. The sample includes 600,000 to 700,000 distinct CDR3 sequences, roughly three fifths of them seen just once. These data belong to a study of post-analysis software for immune sequencing data. Regarding the study as a whole: Patients had higher frequencies than controls of roughly 5 TRBV segments, including TRBV5-6, TRBV5-1 and TRBV20-1.

V lost 3 bases and J 5 bases, leaving 8 bases between the germline ends. Germline CDR1 and CDR2: LNHNV and YYDKDF (reference sequence). This CDR3 has 13 amino acids. This sequence was found in a girl aged 2-9 years with multiple sclerosis. Sequencing input: blood. This sequence joins TRBV15 and TRBJ1-5; D gene uncertain. The CDR3 loop reads CATSSYRDQPQHF. DNA of the CDR3: TGTGCCACCAGCAGTTACCGCGATCAGCCCCAGCATTTT.